This record concerns one T cell receptor beta chain sequence. What it recognizes is unknown. This sample is drawn from a study of pediatric ulcerative colitis. General study points: Compared with controls, ulcerative colitis showed greater blood-rectum clone sharing.

Sequenced by immunoSEQ multiplex PCR; TCRdb stores in-frame clones only, minus some. This table has about 36,000 clones, 83% appearing once. The sequenced sample was blood. This receptor was identified in a girl aged 10-17 years with moderate ulcerative colitis.

CDR3 loop: CASSLGGRTAYEQYF. DNA for the CDR3: TGTGCCAGCAGCTTGGGCGGGCGAACTGCCTACGAGCAGTACTTC. The chain recombines TRBV11-2 with TRBJ2-7; weak D call: TRBD2 (5 bases). V was trimmed by 3 bases and J by 2 bases, leaving 14 bases between them. Germline CDR1 reads SGHAT; CDR2 reads FQNNGV. The CDR3 extends over 15 amino acids.